This T cell receptor beta chain originates from a study of blood T cell repertoires in COVID-19. Turning to the study itself: Acute and convalescent COVID-19 specimens originated in the United States, Italy and Spain. Sample material is recorded as cDNA or gDNA derived from T cells, B-cell-depleted T cells, or PBMCs.

In the original processing: The authors estimated nucleated cell counts from reference gene primer amplification. The repertoire was sequenced with immunoSEQ multiplex PCR; TCRdb's copy has only in-frame clones and lacks some. V and J calls and clone size come straight from that table; D and trimming were deduced from the DNA. This sample has around 320,000 clones; 75% to 90% occur once, and the top ten carry roughly 2.3%. The CDR3 contains 14 residues. The V gene lost 0 bases and the J gene lost 4 bases, with 9 bases spanning the gap. Germline V gene sequence: CDR1 MNHEY, CDR2 SVGAGI. The source material was peripheral blood. The chain is built from TRBV6-5 and TRBJ1-2; D not certain. The TCR sequence derives from a man aged 18 to 35 with active or convalescent COVID-19. The CDR3 coding sequence is TGTGCCAGCAGTTACTCGAATGGGCTCTATGGCTACACCTTC. It codes for CASSYSNGLYGYTF.